A selection of T cell receptor beta chains follows, all from one sample in a study of regulatory T cells in long-lasting Graves disease. Each CDR3 protein gets one entry after TCRdb re-called the multiplex PCR reads with MiXCR. Among roughly 510,000 distinct CDR3 sequences listed, roughly a sixth were seen once. The sample was also linked to a second study, of T cells in Graves' hyperthyroidism and ophthalmopathy.

Material: peripheral blood mononuclear cells (PBMCs), obtained at new diagnosis, from a patient treated with antithyroid drugs. The receptors come from a man younger than 35 with Graves disease. The CDR3 runs from the conserved cysteine through the conserved F or W. D genes are given only for firm matches. Not every row has a clone size; where given, it reads once, few, many or a size class.

clone_size	v_call	j_call	d_call	cdr3_nt	cdr3_aa
many	TRBV11-2	TRBJ2-5	-	TGTGCCAGCAGCTTAGAAGGGCAGGGTTCCCAGTACTTC	CASSLEGQGSQYF
many	TRBV20-1	TRBJ2-3	-	TGCAGTGCGGGAGGCACAGACCGAGATACGCAGTATTTT	CSAGGTDRDTQYF
many	TRBV28	TRBJ2-7	-	TGTGCCAGCAGTTTAAGAGACCCAGCCTACGAGCAGTACTTC	CASSLRDPAYEQYF
once	TRBV19	TRBJ1-4	TRBD1	TGTGCCACCTCGGACAGGGCCAGGGAAAAACTGTTTTTT	CATSDRAREKLFF
-	TRBV6-2/TRBV6-3	TRBJ2-3	-	TGTGCCAGCAGTTACGGCGACTACCAGTATTTT	CASSYGDYQYF
many	TRBV12-3/TRBV12-4	TRBJ2-7	TRBD1	TGTGCCAGCTCGACAGGGTACTACGAGCGGTACTTC	CASSTGYYERYF
many	TRBV12-3/TRBV12-4	TRBJ1-6	-	TGTGCCAGCAGTTTCGGGCCCACCAGCCGGGCACCCCTCCACTTT	CASSFGPTSRAPLHF
-	TRBV20-1	TRBJ2-5	-	TGCAGTCCCACCTTCGGCGCAGGAGAGACCCAGTACTTC	CSPTFGAGETQYF
many	TRBV2	TRBJ2-5	TRBD2	TGTGCCAGCGGGGGGGGACAAGAGACCCAGTACTTC	CASGGGQETQYF
-	TRBV19	TRBJ2-7	TRBD2	TGTGCCAGTAGTATGGGACTAGCGGCCTACGAGCAGTACTTC	CASSMGLAAYEQYF
many	TRBV7-9	TRBJ1-2	-	TGTGCCAGCAGCTTCGGGGGCTATGGCTACACCTTC	CASSFGGYGYTF
few	TRBV7-6	TRBJ2-7	-	TGTGCCAGCAGCTTAGTTGCCGCACAAAGCTCCTACGAGCAGTACTTC	CASSLVAAQSSYEQYF
-	TRBV3-1	TRBJ2-7	-	TGTGCCAGCTCCTCCAAGCTTAAGGACGAGCAGTACTTC	CASSSKLKDEQYF
many	TRBV30	TRBJ1-2	-	TGTGCCTGGAGTCGGGGGGCGCGTGGCTACACCTTC	CAWSRGARGYTF
-	TRBV19	TRBJ2-1	TRBD2	TGTGCCAGTAGCCTTCTAGCGGGGAGCTACAATAAGCAGTTCTTC	CASSLLAGSYNKQFF